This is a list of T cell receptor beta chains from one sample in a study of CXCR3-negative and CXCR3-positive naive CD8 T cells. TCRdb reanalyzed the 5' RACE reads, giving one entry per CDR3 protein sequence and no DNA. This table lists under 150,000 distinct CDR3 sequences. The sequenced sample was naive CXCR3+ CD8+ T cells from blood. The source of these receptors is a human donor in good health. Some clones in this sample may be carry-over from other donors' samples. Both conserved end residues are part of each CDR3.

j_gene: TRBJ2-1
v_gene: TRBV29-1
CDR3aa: CSVAGTSGNEQFF

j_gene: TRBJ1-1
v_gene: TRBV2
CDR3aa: CASSDPRGAEGMNTEAFF

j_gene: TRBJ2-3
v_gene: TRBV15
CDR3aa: CATSSSGLSGGAVDTQYF

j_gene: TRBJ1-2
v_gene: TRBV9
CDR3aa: CASSDYRTYGYTF

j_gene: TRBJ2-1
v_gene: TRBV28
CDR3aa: CASSSPSPRVSYNEQFF

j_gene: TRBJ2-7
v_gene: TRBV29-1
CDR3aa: CSVGGSRSYEQYF

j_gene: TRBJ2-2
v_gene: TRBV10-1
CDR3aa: CARRRGGTGELFF

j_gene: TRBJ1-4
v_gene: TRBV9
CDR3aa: CASSASRGKLFF

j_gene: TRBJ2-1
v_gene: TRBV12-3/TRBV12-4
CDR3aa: CASSFLLQEDEQFF

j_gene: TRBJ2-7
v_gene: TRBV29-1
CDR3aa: CSVDGPGYPYEQYF

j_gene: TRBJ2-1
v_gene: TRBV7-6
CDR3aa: CASSSPGQGSSYNEQFF

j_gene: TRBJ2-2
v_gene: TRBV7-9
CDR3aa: CASSLIGRWTGELFF

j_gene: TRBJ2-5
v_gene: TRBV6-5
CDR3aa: CASSSGTSGGVEETQYF

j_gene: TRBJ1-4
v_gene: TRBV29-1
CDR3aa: CSARQGMAMDEKLFF

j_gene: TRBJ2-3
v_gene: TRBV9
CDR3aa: CASSVGGQRSTSTDTQYF

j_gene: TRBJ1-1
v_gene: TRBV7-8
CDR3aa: CASSLAREGRTEAFF

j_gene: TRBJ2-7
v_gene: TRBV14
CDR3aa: CASSHLTGGLDEQYF

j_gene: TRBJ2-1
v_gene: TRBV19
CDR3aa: CASSIGQAYNEQFF

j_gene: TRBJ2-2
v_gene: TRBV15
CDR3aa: CATSVRQIVTGELFF

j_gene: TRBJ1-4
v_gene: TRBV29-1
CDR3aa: CSVEDGGATNEKLFF

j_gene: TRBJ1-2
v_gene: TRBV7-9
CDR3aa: CASSYGTDYGYTF

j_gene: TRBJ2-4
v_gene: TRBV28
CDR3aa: CASTHGGDHRGYF

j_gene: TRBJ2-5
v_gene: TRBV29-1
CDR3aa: CSVEGSEETQYF

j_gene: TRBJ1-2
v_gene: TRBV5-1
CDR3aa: CASGSTGTANYGYTF

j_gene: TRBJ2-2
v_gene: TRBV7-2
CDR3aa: CASSPTSGYRRGYIGELFF

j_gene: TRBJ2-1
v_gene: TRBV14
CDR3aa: CASSPEWGSRYNEQFF

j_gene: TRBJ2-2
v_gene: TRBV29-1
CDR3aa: CSVERVGGELFF

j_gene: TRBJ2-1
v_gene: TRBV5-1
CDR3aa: CASSLVQDEQFF

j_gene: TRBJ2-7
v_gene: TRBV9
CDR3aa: CASSVGQGHIYEQYF

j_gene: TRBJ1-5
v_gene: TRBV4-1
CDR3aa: CASSQEGWGQPQHF

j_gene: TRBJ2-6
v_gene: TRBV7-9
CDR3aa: CASSSPDEGPKHSGANVLTF

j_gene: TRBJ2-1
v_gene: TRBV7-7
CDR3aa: CASSLSERGGRYNEQFF

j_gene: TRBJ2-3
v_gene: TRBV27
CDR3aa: CASSFRSSGTDTQYF